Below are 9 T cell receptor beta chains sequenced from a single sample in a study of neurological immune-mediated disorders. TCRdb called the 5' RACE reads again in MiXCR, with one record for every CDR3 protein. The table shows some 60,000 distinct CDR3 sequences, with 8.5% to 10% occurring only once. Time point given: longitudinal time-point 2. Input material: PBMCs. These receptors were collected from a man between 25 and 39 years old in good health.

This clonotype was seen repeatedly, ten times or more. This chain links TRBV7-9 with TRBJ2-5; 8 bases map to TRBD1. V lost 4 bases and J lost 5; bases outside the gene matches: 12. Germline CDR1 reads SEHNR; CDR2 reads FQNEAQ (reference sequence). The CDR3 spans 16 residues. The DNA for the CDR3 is TGTGCCAGCAGCTCGACTCGGACAGGGCATGAGGAGACCCAGTACTTC. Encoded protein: CASSSTRTGHEETQYF.

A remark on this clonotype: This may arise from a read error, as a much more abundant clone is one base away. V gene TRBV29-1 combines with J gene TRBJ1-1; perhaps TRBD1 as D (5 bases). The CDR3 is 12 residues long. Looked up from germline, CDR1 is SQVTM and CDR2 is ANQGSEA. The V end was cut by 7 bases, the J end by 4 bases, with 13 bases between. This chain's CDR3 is CSGKRGGTEAFF. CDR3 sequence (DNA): TGCAGCGGCAAAAGGGGAGGCACTGAAGCTTTCTTT.

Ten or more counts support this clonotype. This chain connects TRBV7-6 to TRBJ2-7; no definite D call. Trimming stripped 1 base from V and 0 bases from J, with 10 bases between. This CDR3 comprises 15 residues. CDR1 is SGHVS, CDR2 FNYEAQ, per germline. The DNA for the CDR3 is TGTGCCAGCAGCTTAGTGGGCGAGAGCTCCTACGAGCAGTACTTC. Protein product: CASSLVGESSYEQYF.

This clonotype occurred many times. CDR3 residues: CASSWDISYEQYF. The CDR3 region has the DNA TGCGCCAGCAGCTGGGACATTTCCTACGAGCAGTACTTC. The J gene is TRBJ2-7, the V gene TRBV5-1; D perhaps matches TRBD1 (6 bases). Between the trimmed V and J ends, which lost 3 bases and 1 base, there was a span of 8 bases. The CDR3 spans 13 residues. CDR1 is SGHRS and CDR2 is YFSETQ in the germline V gene.

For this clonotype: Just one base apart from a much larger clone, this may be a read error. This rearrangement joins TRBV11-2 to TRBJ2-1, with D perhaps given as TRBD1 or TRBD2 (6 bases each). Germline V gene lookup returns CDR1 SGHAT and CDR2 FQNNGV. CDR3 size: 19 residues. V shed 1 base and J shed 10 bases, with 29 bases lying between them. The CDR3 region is CASSLGVVLGGRLPYEQFF. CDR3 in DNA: TGTGCCAGCAGCTTAGGAGTGGTCCTCGGGGGCCGACTACCCTACGAGCAGTTCTTC.

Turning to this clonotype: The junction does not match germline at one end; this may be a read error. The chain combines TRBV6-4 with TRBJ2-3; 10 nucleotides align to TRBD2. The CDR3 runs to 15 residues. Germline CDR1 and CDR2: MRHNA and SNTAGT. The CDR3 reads CASSDSSGSTDTPYF. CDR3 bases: TGTGCCAGTAGTGACTCTAGCGGGAGCACAGATACGCCGTATTTT.

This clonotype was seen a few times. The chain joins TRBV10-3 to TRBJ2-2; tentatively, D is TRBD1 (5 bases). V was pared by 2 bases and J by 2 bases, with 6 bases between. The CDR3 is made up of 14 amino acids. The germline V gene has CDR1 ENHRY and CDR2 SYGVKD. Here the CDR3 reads CAISERGNTGELFF. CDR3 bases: TGTGCCATCAGTGAGAGGGGCAACACCGGGGAGCTGTTTTTT.

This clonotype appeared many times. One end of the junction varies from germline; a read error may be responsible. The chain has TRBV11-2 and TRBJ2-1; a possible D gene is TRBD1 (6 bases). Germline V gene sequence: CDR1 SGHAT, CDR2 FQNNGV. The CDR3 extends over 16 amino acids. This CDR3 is CASSPTPNTGYIEQFF. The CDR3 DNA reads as TGTGCCAGCAGCCCCACCCCAAATACAGGGTACATTGAGCAGTTCTTC. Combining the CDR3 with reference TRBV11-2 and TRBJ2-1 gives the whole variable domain EAGVAQSPRYKIIEKRQSVAFWCNPISGHATLYWYQQILGQGPKLLIQFQNNGVVDDSQLPKDRFSAERLKGVDSTLKIQPAKLEDSAVYLCASSPTPNTGYIEQFFGPGTRLTVL.

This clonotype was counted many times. DNA of the CDR3: TGTGCCAGCAGCCCCCCCGGCAATGAGCAGTTCTTC. Translating it yields CASSPPGNEQFF. J is TRBJ2-1 and V is TRBV3-1, with D unclear. This CDR3 contains 12 residues. Looked up from germline, CDR1 is LGHDT and CDR2 is YNNKEL (reference sequence). V lost 4 bases to trimming and J lost 6 bases, with 7 bases between them.